The next 24 T cell receptor beta chains were all read from a single sample in a study of siplizumab effects on memory and regulatory T cells. TCRdb keeps only in-frame clones here, not all; method: immunoSEQ multiplex PCR. The table has tens of thousands of clones, approximately 93% seen once. The sequenced material came from CD8+ T cells sorted from blood. These receptors originate from a human donor in good health.

This clone came up a few times. The rearrangement uses TRBV30 and TRBJ2-2; D call uncertain. This CDR3 region has 11 residues. In germline, CDR1 is GTSNPN, CDR2 SVGIG (reference sequence). CDR3 sequence (DNA): TGTGCATCAGGTTTTACCGGGGAGCTGTTTTTT. Amino acids: CASGFTGELFF.

The CDR3 loop is CASSGDMNTEAFF. CDR3 DNA sequence: TGTGCCAGCAGTGGTGACATGAACACTGAAGCTTTCTTT. This chain connects TRBV25-1 to TRBJ1-1; D not certain. Trimming pared 4 bases from V and 0 bases from J, leaving 6 bases between. The CDR3 loop spans 13 amino acids. Germline V gene sequence: CDR1 MGHDK, CDR2 SYGVNS.

This clone was counted between two and nine times. The chain joins TRBV2 to TRBJ1-1; no definite D call. V lost 0 bases and J lost 1, with 6 bases in between. Per germline, CDR1 SNHLY and CDR2 FYNNEI. The CDR3 consists of 14 residues. The CDR3 nucleotides read TGTGCCAGCAGTGAAGCCGGAGAGAACACTGAAGCTTTCTTT. This sequence encodes CASSEAGENTEAFF.

The gene calls are TRBV27 and TRBJ2-3; D not certain. Germline loops: CDR1 MNHEY, CDR2 SMNVEV (reference sequence). The V end lost 5 bases, the J end lost 0 bases, and 9 bases lay between the germline ends. The CDR3 runs 14 residues. The DNA for the CDR3 is TGTGCCAGCAGTCCCCCGGACAGCACAGATACGCAGTATTTT. Protein: CASSPPDSTDTQYF.

The genes are TRBV9 and TRBJ2-7, with 7 bases matching TRBD1. The germline CDR1 and CDR2 sequences are SGDLS and YYNGEE. V dropped 4 bases and J dropped 3; count of bases not matched to a gene: 1. CDR3 length: 12 amino acids. Here the CDR3 reads CASSRDSYEQYF. The DNA for the CDR3 is TGTGCCAGCAGCCGGGACAGCTACGAGCAGTACTTC.

This clone has a handful of counts. This chain links TRBV27 with TRBJ1-1; unclear D gene. CDR3 size: 13 residues. Per the germline V gene, CDR1 is MNHEY and CDR2 is SMNVEV (reference sequence). V lost 2 bases and J 4 bases, leaving 8 bases between the germline ends. This chain's CDR3 is CASSLMRGTEAFF. Written as DNA, the CDR3 is TGTGCCAGCAGTTTAATGAGAGGCACTGAAGCTTTCTTT.

The chain is built from TRBV5-1 and TRBJ1-2, with TRBD1 matching 9 bases. Germline V CDR1 and CDR2: SGHRS, YFSETQ. The CDR3 totals 14 residues. J lost 8 bases, V lost 4 bases, and 9 bases had no gene match. This chain's CDR3 is CASSTTGTGHGYTF. CDR3 DNA sequence: TGCGCCAGCAGCACCACCGGGACAGGGCACGGCTACACCTTC.

The genes are TRBV7-3 and TRBJ2-3, with TRBD2 as a possible D gene (5 bases). In germline, CDR1 is SGHTA, CDR2 FQGTGA. This CDR3 comprises 14 residues. The V and J ends lost 5 bases and 5 bases respectively, with 14 bases between them. CDR3 amino acids: CASSLSGSGDTQYF. The DNA of the CDR3 is TGTGCCAGCAGCCTCAGCGGTTCAGGAGATACGCAGTATTTT.

This clone was seen once. The V gene is TRBV11-3, the J gene TRBJ1-1, with D maybe TRBD1 (5 bases). The CDR3 is 16 residues long. CDR1 and CDR2 from the germline V gene are SGHNT and YENEEA. V dropped 5 bases and J dropped 1 base, with 17 bases sitting between them. CDR3 nucleotide sequence: TGTGCCAGCAGCAGCCGAAGTCCAGGGAGGAACACTGAAGCTTTCTTT. Its translation is CASSSRSPGRNTEAFF.

V and J are TRBV30 and TRBJ1-2; D possibly corresponds to TRBD1 (5 bases). Germline CDR1 GTSNPN, CDR2 SVGIG (reference sequence). The CDR3 is 13 amino acids. V was shortened by 4 bases and J by 4 bases, with 13 bases between the two germline ends. The chain's CDR3 is CAWIGAHPYGYTF. The CDR3 region has the DNA TGTGCCTGGATTGGGGCCCACCCCTATGGCTACACCTTC.

This sequence joins TRBV28 and TRBJ2-5; 11 nucleotides agree with TRBD2. The J call is in doubt because the DNA end fits TRBJ2-7 better. In germline, CDR1 is MDHEN, CDR2 SYDVKM. The CDR3 is 15 residues long. The CDR3 reads CASSPGTSGSYEQYF. For the CDR3, the DNA is TGTGCCAGCAGCCCTGGGACTAGCGGTTCCTACGAGCAGTACTTC.

The chain is built from TRBV7-9 and TRBJ1-2; D gene unclear. Germline V lookup: CDR1 SEHNR, CDR2 FQNEAQ (reference sequence). The CDR3 is 13 residues long. V was trimmed by 2 bases and J by 2 bases, leaving 6 bases between them. The chain's CDR3 is CASSLTANYGYTF. The CDR3 DNA is TGTGCCAGCAGCTTAACGGCCAACTATGGCTACACCTTC.

The rearrangement uses TRBV7-9 and TRBJ2-1, with 9 positions matching TRBD2. The CDR3 has 15 residues. Per the germline V gene, CDR1 is SEHNR and CDR2 is FQNEAQ (reference sequence). Trimming at V came to 6 bases and at J to 4 bases, leaving 7 bases not matched to a gene. The CDR3 region has the DNA TGTGCCAGCAGTACCTTAGCGGGAGCATACAATGAGCAGTTCTTC. The encoded protein is CASSTLAGAYNEQFF.

This chain joins TRBV14 and TRBJ2-1; D may be TRBD1 or TRBD2 (5 bases each). V lost 1 base to trimming and J lost 0 bases, with 10 bases between them. This CDR3 has 16 amino acids. Germline CDR1 SGHDN, CDR2 FVKESK. CDR3 sequence reads: CASSQVSGGSYNEQFF. The CDR3 region has the DNA TGTGCCAGCAGCCAAGTTTCTGGGGGCTCCTACAATGAGCAGTTCTTC. Supplemented by reference TRBV14 and TRBJ2-1, the full variable domain reads EAGVTQFPSHSVIEKGQTVTLRCDPISGHDNLYWYRRVMGKEIKFLLHFVKESKQDESGMPNNRFLAERTGGTYSTLKVQPAELEDSGVYFCASSQVSGGSYNEQFFGPGTRLTVL.

This chain uses TRBV9 with TRBJ1-2; tentative D call: TRBD1 (6 bases). In germline, CDR1 is SGDLS, CDR2 YYNGEE. The length of the CDR3 is 13 residues. V lost 4 bases, J lost 6 bases, and 13 bases lay in between. The DNA of the CDR3 is TGTGCCAGCAGCTTTGGACAGAGGAATGGCTACACCTTC. As protein: CASSFGQRNGYTF.

This CDR3 reads CASSEYRGSNQPQHF. CDR3 nucleotides: TGTGCCAGCAGTGAATACAGGGGTAGCAATCAGCCCCAGCATTTT. The chain couples TRBV25-1 to TRBJ1-5; possibly TRBD1 for D (6 bases). Germline assignment: CDR1 MGHDK and CDR2 SYGVNS. V was cut by 0 bases and J by 0 bases, with 6 bases left in between. The CDR3 extends over 15 amino acids.

This clone was counted once. The chain combines TRBV5-1 with TRBJ2-7; D is unclear. CDR1 SGHRS and CDR2 YFSETQ come from the germline V gene. The V gene lost 4 bases and the J gene lost 1 base, with 12 bases spanning the gap. This CDR3 region has 14 residues. For the CDR3, the DNA is TGCGCCAGCAGCCCGGATAGTTGGTCCTACGAGCAGTACTTC. It is translated as CASSPDSWSYEQYF.

CDR3 DNA: TGTGCCAGCAGTTTATCGATGACCAACGAGCAGTACTTC. The encoded protein is CASSLSMTNEQYF. The chain couples TRBV27 to TRBJ2-7; D is undetermined. CDR1 is MNHEY, CDR2 SMNVEV, per germline (reference sequence). V shed 0 bases and J shed 5 bases, with 8 bases lying between them. The CDR3 spans 13 residues.

The V gene is TRBV27, the J gene TRBJ2-1; 7 bases line up with TRBD2. CDR1 is MNHEY and CDR2 is SMNVEV in the germline V gene (reference sequence). V lost 8 bases, J lost 5 bases, and 9 bases stayed unmatched. The CDR3 covers 14 residues. The CDR3 region is CASGGGVYDNEQFF. CDR3 nucleotides: TGTGCCAGCGGCGGGGGAGTATATGACAATGAGCAGTTCTTC.

This clone was recorded once. The chain is built from TRBV6-4 and TRBJ2-1; 11 nucleotides match TRBD2. CDR3 length equals 16 residues. Germline loops: CDR1 MRHNA, CDR2 SNTAGT. V was pared by 2 bases and J by 6 bases, with 6 bases of the junction left unmatched. CDR3 protein: CASSDDGTSGVNEQFF. The CDR3 nucleotides read TGTGCCAGCAGTGACGATGGGACTAGCGGCGTCAATGAGCAGTTCTTC.

The chain has TRBV29-1 and TRBJ2-1, with D possibly being TRBD2 (5 bases). CDR1 is SQVTM and CDR2 is ANQGSEA in the germline V gene. V was shortened by 7 bases and J by 9 bases, with 16 bases between the two germline ends. This CDR3 region has 12 residues. The CDR3 here is CSGAEAVSEQFF. CDR3 in DNA: TGCAGCGGGGCCGAAGCGGTAAGTGAGCAGTTCTTC.

The J gene is TRBJ2-5, the V gene TRBV9; no clear D gene. Germline CDR1 reads SGDLS; CDR2 reads YYNGEE. The CDR3 totals 11 residues. With 4 bases removed from V and 5 bases from J, the gap between germline ends came to 6 bases. CDR3 sequence: CASSIGETQYF. DNA of the CDR3: TGTGCCAGCAGCATCGGGGAGACCCAGTACTTC.

The chain has TRBV29-1 and TRBJ2-1; 11 bases align to TRBD2. The CDR3 has 16 amino acids. J gave up 3 bases and V 3 bases, and 7 bases lay outside the gene matches. Germline V lookup: CDR1 SQVTM, CDR2 ANQGSEA. As DNA, the CDR3 is TGCAGCGTTGAGCCTCTAGCGGGAGGACTCTACAATGAGCAGTTCTTC. It encodes CSVEPLAGGLYNEQFF.

Of note for this clone: An end of the junction does not agree with germline; a read error may underlie this. The chain joins TRBV6-9 to TRBJ2-1, with D possibly being TRBD2 (5 bases). This CDR3 has 13 residues. Germline V CDR1 and CDR2: MNHGY, SVAAGI. The CDR3 region is CASSFASYDEQFF. The CDR3 DNA reads TGTGCCAGCAGTTTTGCTAGCTACGATGAGCAGTTCTTC.